The rows below give T cell receptor beta chains drawn from one sample of a study of beta chain features in type 1 diabetes. The assay was immunoSEQ multiplex PCR, and TCRdb's table has in-frame clones only and misses some. The table records under 45,000 clones, roughly 50% of them present only once. Sequencing was done on a sample of stem cell memory CD4+ T cells from blood. The receptors shown here come from a woman in her twenties or thirties in good health. Each CDR3 is given with its conserved first and last residue. The order of the fields is V gene, J gene, D gene, clone size, CDR3 DNA, CDR3 protein. The D gene is left open where the match is weak. Expanded clones get a size class; other rows say once, few or many, or leave the size out.

TRBV27,TRBJ2-6,-,few,TGTGCCAGGATTGAATGGGAATTAGTAGCGACGGTGGTAGCCTCTGGGGCCAACGTCCTGACTTTC,CARIEWELVATVVASGANVLTF
TRBV5-4,TRBJ2-1,-,-,TGTGCCAGCAGCTATACCCCGTTCGGTGAGCAGTTCTTC,CASSYTPFGEQFF
TRBV18,TRBJ2-1,-,-,TGTGCCAGCTCATCGTGGGGGGATTACAATGAGCAGTTCTTC,CASSSWGDYNEQFF
TRBV7-9,TRBJ1-1,-,few,TGTGCCAGCAGCTCGGCGAGGGAAACGTCTTCTTTCTTT,CASSSARETSSFF
TRBV19,TRBJ2-1,TRBD2,few,TGTGCCAGTAGTATACAAACGGGAGGGACGGATGAGCAGTTCTTC,CASSIQTGGTDEQFF
TRBV9,TRBJ1-1,TRBD1,-,TGTGCCAGCAGCGCGCAGACAGGGGCCACTGAAGCTTTCTTT,CASSAQTGATEAFF
TRBV6-1,TRBJ2-7,-,few,TGTGCCAGCACCAGTACGACCTACGAGCAGTACTTC,CASTSTTYEQYF
TRBV4-3,TRBJ2-2,-,few,TGCGCCAGCAGATTGGGCTGGGACACCGGGGAGCTGTTTTTT,CASRLGWDTGELFF
TRBV2,TRBJ1-1,-,-,TGTGCCAGCCGGAAGGAGCGGGGCGAGGGGCACACTGAAGCTTTCTTT,CASRKERGEGHTEAFF
TRBV28,TRBJ1-3,TRBD1,few,TGTGCCAGCAGTCCCCGGGACAGGTACTCTGGAAACACCATATATTTT,CASSPRDRYSGNTIYF
TRBV6-1,TRBJ2-1,-,few,TGTGCCAGCAGTGACCGGGGGTCTGACTACAATGAGCAGTTCTTC,CASSDRGSDYNEQFF
TRBV6-1,TRBJ1-2,-,-,TGTGCCAGCAGTGCCAGGGATTTGGTTAACTATGGCTACACCTTC,CASSARDLVNYGYTF
TRBV6-5,TRBJ1-2,-,-,TGTGCCAGCAGAAAGTCGACACAGGGCTACTATGGCTACACCTTC,CASRKSTQGYYGYTF
TRBV7-9,TRBJ2-7,TRBD2,-,TGTGCCAGCAGCTTAGGTGTGGGACTAGCGGGAGGGTCCTACGAGCAGTACTTC,CASSLGVGLAGGSYEQYF
TRBV23-1,TRBJ2-5,-,-,TGCGCCGCCGCACAGGGTACCCCTCAGGGAGAGACCCAGTACTTC,CAAAQGTPQGETQYF
TRBV4-1,TRBJ2-2,-,-,TGCGCCAGCAGCCATCAACTAAACAGGGTTCGAGGGGAGCTGTTTTTT,CASSHQLNRVRGELFF
TRBV15,TRBJ2-5,TRBD2,-,TGTGCCACCAGCAAGTCTCCGGGACTAGCGGGAGTGGGGCAAGAGACCCAGTACTTC,CATSKSPGLAGVGQETQYF
TRBV7-9,TRBJ1-3,-,few,TGTGCCAGCAGTTCGGACACTCTGAACACCATATATTTT,CASSSDTLNTIYF
TRBV5-1,TRBJ1-1,-,-,TGCGCCAGCAGCTTGGTCGTGAACACTGAAGCTTTCTTT,CASSLVVNTEAFF
TRBV18,TRBJ2-4,-,few,TGTGCCAGCTCACTGGCCAACGGGGTAGCCAAAAACATTCAGTACTTC,CASSLANGVAKNIQYF
TRBV28,TRBJ2-2,TRBD2,-,TGTGCCAGCAGTCCAGGCGGGGGGCCGCCGAACACCGGGGAGCTGTTTTTT,CASSPGGGPPNTGELFF
TRBV19,TRBJ2-1,TRBD2,few,TGTGCCAGTAACGACCCTGGGACTAACAATGAGCAGTTCTTC,CASNDPGTNNEQFF
TRBV4-2,TRBJ2-2,TRBD1,-,TGTGCCAGCAGCCCGGACAGGGACGGGGAGCTGTTTTTT,CASSPDRDGELFF
TRBV11-2,TRBJ1-1,TRBD1,-,TGTGCCAGCAGAACAGGGGACAACGCCCCGAACACTGAAGCTTTCTTT,CASRTGDNAPNTEAFF
TRBV7-2,TRBJ2-5,-,-,TGTGCCAGCAGCTTAAGCGGTAACAAAGAGACCCAGTACTTC,CASSLSGNKETQYF
TRBV28,TRBJ1-5,-,-,TGTGCCAGCAGTGGACACCTAAGCAATCAGCCCCAGCATTTT,CASSGHLSNQPQHF
TRBV2,TRBJ2-3,TRBD2,few,TGTGCCAGCAAAGCGGGGACTAGCACAGATACGCAGTATTTT,CASKAGTSTDTQYF
TRBV27,TRBJ2-3,TRBD2,-,TGTGCCAGCAGTTTGCGGGGACTAACCACCGGTCGCACAGATACGCAGTATTTT,CASSLRGLTTGRTDTQYF
TRBV5-1,TRBJ2-5,TRBD2,-,TGCGCCAGCAGCTTGGCCCCGACTAGCGCGTACCAAGAGACCCAGTACTTC,CASSLAPTSAYQETQYF
TRBV6-6,TRBJ2-7,TRBD2,-,TGTGCCAGCAGGACTAGCGAGATCTACGAGCAGTACTTC,CASRTSEIYEQYF
TRBV28,TRBJ1-5,TRBD1,few,TGTGCCAGCACCGGGACAGGGTCTAGTCCGCCCCAGCATTTT,CASTGTGSSPPQHF
TRBV6-5,TRBJ2-5,TRBD2,few,TGTGCCAGCAGTACAGGGACTAGCGGGCAAGAGACCCAGTACTTC,CASSTGTSGQETQYF
TRBV9,TRBJ2-5,TRBD2,-,TGTGCCAGCAGCGTAGTGGGAGGGAAAGAGACCCAGTACTTC,CASSVVGGKETQYF
TRBV29-1,TRBJ2-3,-,few,TGCAGCTCCCATGGTAGCGGCACAGATACGCAGTATTTT,CSSHGSGTDTQYF
TRBV7-2,TRBJ1-1,-,-,TGTGCCAGCAGCTTTTTTGAGAGGAACACTGAAGCTTTCTTT,CASSFFERNTEAFF
TRBV7-3,TRBJ2-1,TRBD2,-,TGTGCCAGCAGCATGATAGCGGGAGGGGCGTACAATGAGCAGTTCTTC,CASSMIAGGAYNEQFF
TRBV7-2,TRBJ2-2,-,-,TGTGCCAGCAGCTTAGTTACGGGAAGAGTAACCGGGGAGCTGTTTTTT,CASSLVTGRVTGELFF
TRBV16,TRBJ2-7,TRBD2,-,TGTGCCAGCAGCCAACGGACTAGCGGGAGAAAATTGGACTACGAGCAGTACTTC,CASSQRTSGRKLDYEQYF
TRBV30,TRBJ1-5,-,-,TGTGCCTGGAGTGGGGGGGGCAATCAGCCCCAGCATTTT,CAWSGGGNQPQHF
TRBV19,TRBJ1-5,-,few,TGTGCCAGTAGTACCACAGGGATGGGGAATAGCAATCAGCCCCAGCATTTT,CASSTTGMGNSNQPQHF
TRBV5-6,TRBJ2-1,TRBD2,-,TGTGCCAGCAGCTTAGCGGGAGAGCAGTTCTTC,CASSLAGEQFF
TRBV5-1,TRBJ2-2,-,-,TGCGCCAGCAGCTTTCAGGGAGGATACACCGGGGAGCTGTTTTTT,CASSFQGGYTGELFF